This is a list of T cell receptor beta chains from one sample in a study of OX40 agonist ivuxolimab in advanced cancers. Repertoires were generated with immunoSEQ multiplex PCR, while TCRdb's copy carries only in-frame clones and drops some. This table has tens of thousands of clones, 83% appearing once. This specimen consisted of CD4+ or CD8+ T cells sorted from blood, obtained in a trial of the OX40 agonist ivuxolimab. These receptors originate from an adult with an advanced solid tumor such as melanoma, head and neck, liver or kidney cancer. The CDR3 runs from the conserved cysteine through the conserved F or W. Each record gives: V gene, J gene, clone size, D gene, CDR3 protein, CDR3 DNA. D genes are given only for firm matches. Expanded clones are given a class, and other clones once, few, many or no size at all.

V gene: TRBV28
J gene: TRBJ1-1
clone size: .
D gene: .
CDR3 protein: CASSLEGRTEAFF
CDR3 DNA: TGTGCCAGCAGTTTAGAGGGCCGGACTGAAGCTTTCTTT

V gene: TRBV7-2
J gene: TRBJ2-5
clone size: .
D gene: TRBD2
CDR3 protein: CASGIAGGLETQYF
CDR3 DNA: TGTGCCAGCGGAATAGCGGGAGGGTTGGAGACCCAGTACTTC

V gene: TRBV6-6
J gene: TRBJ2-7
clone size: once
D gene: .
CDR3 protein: CASRRTGTSSYEQYF
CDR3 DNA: TGTGCCAGCAGGCGTACAGGGACTTCTTCCTACGAGCAGTACTTC

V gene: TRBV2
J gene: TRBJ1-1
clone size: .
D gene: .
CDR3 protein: CASGGIVSTEAFF
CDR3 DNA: TGTGCCAGTGGAGGGATTGTCAGCACTGAAGCTTTCTTT

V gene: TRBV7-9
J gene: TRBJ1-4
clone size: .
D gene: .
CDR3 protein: CASSLGQEDEKLFF
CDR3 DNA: TGTGCCAGCAGCTTAGGGCAGGAGGATGAAAAACTGTTTTTT

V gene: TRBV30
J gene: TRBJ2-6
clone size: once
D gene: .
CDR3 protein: CATNRGISSGANVLTF
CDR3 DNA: TGTGCCACAAACCGGGGGATAAGCTCTGGGGCCAACGTCCTGACTTTC

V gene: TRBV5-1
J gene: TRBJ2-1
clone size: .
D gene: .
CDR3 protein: CASSLVQGSALGNEQFF
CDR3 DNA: TGCGCCAGCAGCTTGGTTCAGGGATCCGCGTTGGGCAATGAGCAGTTCTTC

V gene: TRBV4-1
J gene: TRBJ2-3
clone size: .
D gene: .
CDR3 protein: CASSQDPPTDTQYF
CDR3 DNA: TGCGCCAGCAGCCAAGATCCCCCCACAGATACGCAGTATTTT

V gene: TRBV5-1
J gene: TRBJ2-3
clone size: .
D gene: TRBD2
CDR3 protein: CASRVGLAVDTQYF
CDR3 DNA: TGCGCCAGCAGGGTGGGACTAGCTGTGGATACGCAGTATTTT

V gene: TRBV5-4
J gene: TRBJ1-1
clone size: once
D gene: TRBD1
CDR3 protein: CASTLRQGGIMNTEAFF
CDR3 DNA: TGTGCCAGCACCTTGAGGCAGGGGGGAATAATGAACACTGAAGCTTTCTTT

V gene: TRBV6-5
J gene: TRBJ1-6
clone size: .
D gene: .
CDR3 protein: CASSFDSRRNSPLHF
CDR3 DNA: TGTGCCAGCAGTTTCGACAGCCGGAGGAATTCACCCCTCCACTTT

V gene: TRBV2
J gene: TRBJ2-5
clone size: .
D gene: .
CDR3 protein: CASSERGTRTRETQYF
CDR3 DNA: TGTGCCAGCAGTGAAAGGGGGACGCGAACCCGGGAGACCCAGTACTTC

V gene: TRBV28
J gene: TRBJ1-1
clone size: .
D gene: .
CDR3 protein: CASSPDFGRTEAFF
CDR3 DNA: TGTGCCAGCAGTCCGGACTTTGGGAGGACTGAAGCTTTCTTT

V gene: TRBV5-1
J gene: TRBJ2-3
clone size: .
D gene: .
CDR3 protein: CASSGTIRAGQGDTQYF
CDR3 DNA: TGCGCCAGCAGCGGGACGATTCGGGCGGGGCAGGGGGATACGCAGTATTTT

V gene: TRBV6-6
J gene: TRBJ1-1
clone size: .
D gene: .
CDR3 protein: CASSAGGEAFF
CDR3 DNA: TGTGCCAGCAGTGCGGGAGGTGAGGCTTTCTTT

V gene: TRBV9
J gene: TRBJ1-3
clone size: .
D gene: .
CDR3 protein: CASSVAGGNTIYF
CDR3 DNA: TGTGCCAGCAGCGTAGCAGGTGGAAACACCATATATTTT

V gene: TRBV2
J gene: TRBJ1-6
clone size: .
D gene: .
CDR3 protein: CASSPDRYNSPLHF
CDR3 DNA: TGTGCCAGCAGTCCGGACAGATATAATTCACCCCTCCACTTT

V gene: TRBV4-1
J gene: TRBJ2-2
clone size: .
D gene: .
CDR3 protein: CASSLRGDRNTGELFF
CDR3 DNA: TGCGCCAGCAGCTTACGGGGTGACAGGAACACCGGGGAGCTGTTTTTT

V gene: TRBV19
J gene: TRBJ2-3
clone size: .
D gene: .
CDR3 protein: CASSMLEDTQYF
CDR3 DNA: TGTGCCAGTAGTATGTTAGAGGATACGCAGTATTTT

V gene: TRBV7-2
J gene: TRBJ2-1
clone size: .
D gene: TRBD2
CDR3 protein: CASSRGTSRVEQFF
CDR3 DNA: TGTGCCAGCAGCCGAGGGACTAGCAGGGTTGAGCAGTTCTTC

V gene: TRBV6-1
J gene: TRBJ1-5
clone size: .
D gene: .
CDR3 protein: CASSSAVVGQPQHF
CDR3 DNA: TGTGCCAGCAGCTCAGCAGTTGTAGGTCAGCCCCAGCATTTT

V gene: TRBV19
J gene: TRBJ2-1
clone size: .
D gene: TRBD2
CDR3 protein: CASSPGRGLAESYNEQFF
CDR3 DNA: TGTGCCAGTAGTCCTGGGCGAGGACTAGCGGAATCCTACAATGAGCAGTTCTTC

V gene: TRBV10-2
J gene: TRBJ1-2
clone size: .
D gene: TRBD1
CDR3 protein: CASAMTGAKAGYGYTF
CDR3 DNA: TGCGCCAGCGCCATGACAGGGGCAAAGGCTGGCTATGGCTACACCTTC

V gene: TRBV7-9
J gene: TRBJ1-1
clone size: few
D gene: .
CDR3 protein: CASSLVRQPEAFF
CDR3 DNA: TGTGCCAGCAGCTTAGTGAGGCAGCCTGAAGCTTTCTTT

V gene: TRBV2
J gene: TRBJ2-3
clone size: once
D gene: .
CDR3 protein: CASIRDTTDTQYF
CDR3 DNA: TGTGCCAGCATTCGCGACACCACAGATACGCAGTATTTT

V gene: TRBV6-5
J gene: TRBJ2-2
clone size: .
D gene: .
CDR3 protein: CASSGRRFVGELFF
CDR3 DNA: TGTGCCAGCAGTGGCCGTCGATTCGTCGGGGAGCTGTTTTTT

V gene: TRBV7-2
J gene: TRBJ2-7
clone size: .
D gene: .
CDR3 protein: CASSLPRGHEQYF
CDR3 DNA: TGTGCCAGCAGCTTACCTCGGGGACACGAGCAGTACTTC

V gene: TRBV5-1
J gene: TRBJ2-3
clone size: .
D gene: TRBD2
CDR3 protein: CASSGGLAETDTQYF
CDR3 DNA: TGCGCCAGCAGTGGGGGACTAGCGGAGACAGATACGCAGTATTTT

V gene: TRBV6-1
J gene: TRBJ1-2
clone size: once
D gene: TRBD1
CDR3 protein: CASSLDRGVRSYTF
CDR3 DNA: TGTGCCAGCAGTCTGGACAGGGGAGTTCGGAGCTACACCTTC

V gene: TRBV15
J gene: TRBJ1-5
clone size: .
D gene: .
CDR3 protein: CATSRDRGEAWPQHF
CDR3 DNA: TGTGCCACCAGCAGAGATCGGGGGGAGGCTTGGCCCCAGCATTTT

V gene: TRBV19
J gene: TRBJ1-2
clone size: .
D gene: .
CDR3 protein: CASSSTGLGYTF
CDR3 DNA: TGTGCCAGTAGTTCGACGGGACTAGGCTACACCTTC

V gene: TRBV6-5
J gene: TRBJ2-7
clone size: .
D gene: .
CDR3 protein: CASTRDISSSYEQYF
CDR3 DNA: TGTGCCAGCACTCGGGATATTTCATCCTCCTACGAGCAGTACTTC

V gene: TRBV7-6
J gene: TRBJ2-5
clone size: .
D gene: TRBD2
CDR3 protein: CASSSVGASGRETQYF
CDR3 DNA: TGTGCCAGCAGCTCGGTAGGCGCTAGCGGTCGGGAGACCCAGTACTTC

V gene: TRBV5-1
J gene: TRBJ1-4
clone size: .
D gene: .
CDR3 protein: CASSLRGTTNEKLFF
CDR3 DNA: TGCGCCAGCAGCTTGAGGGGGACAACTAATGAAAAACTGTTTTTT

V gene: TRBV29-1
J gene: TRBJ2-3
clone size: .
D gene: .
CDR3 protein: CSVRADSAGWDTQYF
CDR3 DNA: TGCAGCGTTCGGGCAGACTCTGCTGGGTGGGATACGCAGTATTTT

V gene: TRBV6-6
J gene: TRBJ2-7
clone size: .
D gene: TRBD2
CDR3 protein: CASSFGTSVVYEQYF
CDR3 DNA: TGTGCCAGCAGTTTTGGGACTAGCGTCGTATACGAGCAGTACTTC

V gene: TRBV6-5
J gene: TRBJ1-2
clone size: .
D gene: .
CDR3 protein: CASSYSPLNYGYTF
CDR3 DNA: TGTGCCAGCAGTTACTCGCCACTCAACTATGGCTACACCTTC

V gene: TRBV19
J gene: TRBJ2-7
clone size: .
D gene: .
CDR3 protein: CASSIRVGSSYEQYF
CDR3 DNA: TGTGCCAGTAGTATAAGGGTAGGGAGCTCCTACGAGCAGTACTTC

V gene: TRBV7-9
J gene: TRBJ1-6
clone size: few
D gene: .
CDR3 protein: CASSLEGPNSPLHF
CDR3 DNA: TGTGCCAGCAGCTTAGAGGGCCCCAATTCACCCCTCCACTTT

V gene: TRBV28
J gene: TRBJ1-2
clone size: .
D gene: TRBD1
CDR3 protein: CASSSPWQGGGYTF
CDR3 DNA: TGTGCCAGCAGTTCCCCGTGGCAGGGGGGTGGCTACACCTTC

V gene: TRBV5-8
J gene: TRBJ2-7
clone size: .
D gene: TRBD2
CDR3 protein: CASSISGRKYEQYF
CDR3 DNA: TGTGCCAGCAGTATTAGCGGGAGAAAGTACGAGCAGTACTTC

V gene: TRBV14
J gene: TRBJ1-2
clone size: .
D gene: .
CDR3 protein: CASSQAQSNYGYTF
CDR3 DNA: TGTGCCAGCAGCCAAGCACAGAGCAACTATGGCTACACCTTC

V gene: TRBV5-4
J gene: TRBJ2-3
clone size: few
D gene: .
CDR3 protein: CASSPVDSGRPDTQYF
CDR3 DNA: TGTGCCAGCAGCCCGGTGGATAGCGGACGTCCAGATACGCAGTATTTT

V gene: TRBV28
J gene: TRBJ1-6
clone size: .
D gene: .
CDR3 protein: CASSEGGAGRGSPLHF
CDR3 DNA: TGTGCCAGCAGTGAAGGGGGGGCAGGAAGGGGTTCACCCCTCCACTTT

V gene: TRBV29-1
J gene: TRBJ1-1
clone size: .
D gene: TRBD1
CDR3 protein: CSGTGVVNTEAFF
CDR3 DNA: TGCAGCGGGACAGGGGTGGTGAACACTGAAGCTTTCTTT

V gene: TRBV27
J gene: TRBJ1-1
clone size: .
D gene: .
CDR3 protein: CASSLRWGLWNTEAFF
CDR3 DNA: TGTGCCAGCAGTTTAAGGTGGGGCTTATGGAACACTGAAGCTTTCTTT

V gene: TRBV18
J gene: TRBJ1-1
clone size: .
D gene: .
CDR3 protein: CASSPPEGITEAFF
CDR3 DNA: TGTGCCAGCTCACCACCGGAGGGGATAACTGAAGCTTTCTTT

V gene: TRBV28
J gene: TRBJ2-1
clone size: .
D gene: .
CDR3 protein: CASSLGGDRNEQFF
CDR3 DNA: TGTGCCAGCAGTTTAGGAGGGGATCGAAATGAGCAGTTCTTC

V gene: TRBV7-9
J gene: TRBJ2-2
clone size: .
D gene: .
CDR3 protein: CASSLGRDTGELFF
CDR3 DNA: TGTGCCAGCAGCTTAGGCAGGGACACCGGGGAGCTGTTTTTT

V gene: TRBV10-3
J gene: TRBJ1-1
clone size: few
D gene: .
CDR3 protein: CAISESGVGNTEAFF
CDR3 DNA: TGTGCCATCAGTGAGAGCGGGGTAGGGAACACTGAAGCTTTCTTT

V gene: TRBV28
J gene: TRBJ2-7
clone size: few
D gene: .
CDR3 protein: CASSRLTSEQYF
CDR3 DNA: TGTGCCAGCAGTAGGCTAACAAGCGAGCAGTACTTC

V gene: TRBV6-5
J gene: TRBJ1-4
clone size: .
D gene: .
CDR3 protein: CASSRDLSEKLFF
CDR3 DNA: TGTGCCAGCAGTAGGGACCTTTCCGAAAAACTGTTTTTT

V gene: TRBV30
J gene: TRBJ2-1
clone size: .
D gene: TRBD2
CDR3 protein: CAWGQGLAGIGEQFF
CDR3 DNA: TGTGCCTGGGGCCAGGGACTAGCGGGAATAGGTGAGCAGTTCTTC

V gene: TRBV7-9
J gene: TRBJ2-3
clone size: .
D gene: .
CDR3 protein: CASSPQRQSDTDTQYF
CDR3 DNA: TGTGCCAGCAGCCCCCAGCGACAGTCCGACACAGATACGCAGTATTTT

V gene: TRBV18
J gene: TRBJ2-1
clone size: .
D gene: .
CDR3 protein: CASSPLDSQPYNEQFF
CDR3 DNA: TGTGCCAGCTCACCCCTAGACAGCCAGCCCTACAATGAGCAGTTCTTC